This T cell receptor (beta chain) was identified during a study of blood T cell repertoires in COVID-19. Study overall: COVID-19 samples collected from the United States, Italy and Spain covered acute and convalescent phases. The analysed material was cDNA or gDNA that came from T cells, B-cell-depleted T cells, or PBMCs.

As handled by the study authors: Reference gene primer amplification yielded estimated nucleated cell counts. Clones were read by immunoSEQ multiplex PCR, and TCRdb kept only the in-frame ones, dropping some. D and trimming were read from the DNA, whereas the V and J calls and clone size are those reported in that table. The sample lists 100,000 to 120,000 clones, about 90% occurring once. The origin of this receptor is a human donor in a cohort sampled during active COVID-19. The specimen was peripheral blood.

The CDR3 loop is CASTARGDYEQYF. Written as DNA, the CDR3 is TGTGCCAGCACCGCGCGAGGTGACTACGAGCAGTACTTC. The J gene is TRBJ2-7, the V gene TRBV28; D is unclear. Per the germline V gene, CDR1 is MDHEN and CDR2 is SYDVKM. The CDR3 runs 13 residues. V lost 7 bases, J lost 3 bases, and 13 bases lay in between.